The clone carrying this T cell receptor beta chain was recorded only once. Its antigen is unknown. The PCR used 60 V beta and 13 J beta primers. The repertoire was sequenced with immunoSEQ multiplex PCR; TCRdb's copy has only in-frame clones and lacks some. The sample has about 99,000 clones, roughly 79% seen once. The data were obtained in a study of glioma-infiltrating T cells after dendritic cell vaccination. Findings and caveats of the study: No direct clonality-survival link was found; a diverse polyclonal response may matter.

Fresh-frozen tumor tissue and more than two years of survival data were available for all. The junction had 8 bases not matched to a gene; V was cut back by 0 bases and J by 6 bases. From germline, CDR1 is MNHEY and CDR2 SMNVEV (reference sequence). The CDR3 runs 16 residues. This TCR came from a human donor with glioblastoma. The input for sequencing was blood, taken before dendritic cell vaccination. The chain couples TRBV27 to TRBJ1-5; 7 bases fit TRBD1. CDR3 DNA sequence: TGTGCCAGCAGTTTATCAGGGGGCGCGACATCTCAGCCCCAGCATTTT. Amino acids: CASSLSGGATSQPQHF.